This T cell receptor (beta chain) was recorded in a study of T cell responses to AZD1222 COVID-19 vaccine. Sequenced by immunoSEQ multiplex PCR; TCRdb stores in-frame clones only, minus some. The data contain roughly 140,000 clones, under 95% of them singletons. V lost 0 bases, J lost 8 bases, and 14 bases lay in between. The germline V gene has CDR1 SGHRS and CDR2 YFSETQ. The CDR3 is 15 amino acids. The TCR sequence derives from an adult in good health. The material sequenced was peripheral blood, taken on day 0 of AZD1222 vaccination. The rearrangement links TRBV5-1 to TRBJ1-4, with D possibly being TRBD1 (6 bases). The CDR3, as DNA: TGCGCCAGCAGCTTGGTGGGGGCCACTGAGGAAAAACTGTTTTTT. Its translation: CASSLVGATEEKLFF.